The sequence of this T cell receptor (beta chain) was determined in a study of CD8 T cells in ankylosing spondylitis. At least ten counts were recorded for this clonotype. Its antigen is undetermined. The TCR beta libraries were generated through quantitative 5'-RACE incorporating molecular barcodes. MiXCR, run by TCRdb on the 5' RACE reads, gives a single entry per CDR3 protein. The sample lists under 150,000 distinct CDR3 sequences; 11% were seen once. Study-wide results and limits: Significant enrichment of disease-linked clones was reportedly seen in matched ankylosing spondylitis synovial fluid.

CDR1 and CDR2 (germline): DFQATT, SNEGSKA (reference sequence). The CDR3 length is 13 residues. The V and J ends lost 3 bases and 8 bases respectively, with 16 bases between them. The chain joins TRBV20-1 to TRBJ1-2; D perhaps matches TRBD1 (5 bases). This receptor was obtained from a female donor with ankylosing spondylitis or in good health (not recorded which). Material: blood, either unsorted or a sorted T cell fraction (not recorded which). CDR3 DNA sequence: TGCAGTGCTAGCGCCAGGGTAATTAAGGGCTACACCTTC. This codes for CSASARVIKGYTF.